The 14 T cell receptor beta chains listed next were all sequenced from one sample in a study of T cell responses to AZD1222 COVID-19 vaccine. This table comes from immunoSEQ multiplex PCR, and its TCRdb copy is limited to in-frame clones, with some not included. The sample consists of some 96,000 clones, roughly 90% of them appearing once. The specimen was peripheral blood, collected 28 days after the second AZD1222 dose. These receptors came from an adult who received the AZD1222 COVID-19 vaccine.

The V gene is TRBV5-1, the J gene TRBJ2-5, with TRBD2 identical over 8 bases. The CDR3 spans 14 residues. Trimming cost V 1 base and J 4 bases; bases outside gene matches: 3. Per the germline V gene, CDR1 is SGHRS and CDR2 is YFSETQ. The CDR3 loop reads CASSLPAGGETQYF. CDR3 sequence (DNA): TGCGCCAGCAGCTTGCCGGCGGGGGGAGAGACCCAGTACTTC.

The gene calls are TRBV19 and TRBJ2-1; D is unresolved. Trimming took off 3 bases at V and 14 bases at J, with 11 bases between the two ends. The CDR3 is 11 residues long. In germline, CDR1 is LNHDA, CDR2 SQIVND (reference sequence). The CDR3 region has the DNA TGTGCCAGTAGTATTACGGGCACTGAGTTCTTC. This sequence encodes CASSITGTEFF.

This chain connects TRBV7-2 to TRBJ2-1, with 8 bases lining up with TRBD2. This CDR3 comprises 17 residues. J gave up 8 bases and V 3 bases, and 15 bases lay outside the gene matches. The V gene's germline CDR1 is SGHTA and CDR2 FQGNSA. DNA for the CDR3: TGTGCCAGCAGCTTCCGGCTAGCGGGCGGAAGGACCGATGAGCAGTTCTTC. Residues: CASSFRLAGGRTDEQFF.

The chain joins TRBV12-3 or TRBV12-4 to TRBJ1-1; D unclear. With 4 bases removed from V and 1 base from J, the gap between germline ends came to 4 bases. The CDR3 runs to 12 residues. The CDR3 coding sequence is TGTGCCAGCAGTTACTCGAACACTGAAGCTTTCTTT. Translating gives CASSYSNTEAFF.

V gene TRBV11-2 combines with J gene TRBJ2-4; TRBD1 is a possible D gene (6 bases). The CDR3 covers 16 residues. Germline loops: CDR1 SGHAT, CDR2 FQNNGV. Trimming shortened V by 1 base and J by 2 bases, and 12 bases separated the two germline ends. The DNA for the CDR3 is TGTGCCAGCAGCTTAGGAGGCCGGGACACCAAAAACATTCAGTACTTC. It specifies CASSLGGRDTKNIQYF. The entire variable domain, with the rest obtained from reference TRBV11-2 and TRBJ2-4, is as follows: EAGVAQSPRYKIIEKRQSVAFWCNPISGHATLYWYQQILGQGPKLLIQFQNNGVVDDSQLPKDRFSAERLKGVDSTLKIQPAKLEDSAVYLCASSLGGRDTKNIQYFGAGTRLSVL.

V is TRBV4-1 and J is TRBJ1-1; D might be TRBD1 (6 bases). Germline CDR1 is MGHRA and CDR2 is YSYEKL. Trimming removed 3 bases from V and 1 base from J, with 9 bases in between. The CDR3 runs 14 residues. The CDR3 reads CASSHPDRNTEAFF. The CDR3 nucleotides are TGCGCCAGCAGCCACCCGGACAGGAACACTGAAGCTTTCTTT.

The chain has TRBV28 and TRBJ1-2, with D tentatively TRBD1 (6 bases). Germline CDR1 is MDHEN and CDR2 is SYDVKM. The CDR3 covers 12 residues. Trimming removed 7 bases at V and 8 bases at J, with 14 bases between. The CDR3 region is CASNPGGRGYTF. The CDR3 bases are TGTGCCAGCAACCCGGGGGGGCGAGGCTACACCTTC.

The CDR3 bases are TGTGCCAGTAGGGCCCTGCGGGGAAACTATGGCTACACCTTC. Amino acids: CASRALRGNYGYTF. This sequence joins TRBV19 and TRBJ1-2; D remains ambiguous. Germline-derived CDR1 and CDR2 are LNHDA and SQIVND (reference sequence). Trimming took off 6 bases at V and 2 bases at J, with 13 bases between the two ends. The CDR3 totals 14 residues.

The genes are TRBV5-6 and TRBJ2-3; 10 bases line up with TRBD1. J lost 3 bases, V lost 1 base, and 8 bases had no gene match. The germline V gene encodes CDR1 SGHDT and CDR2 YYEEEE. The CDR3 spans 17 residues. CDR3 bases: TGTGCCAGCAGCTTGTTAAGGACAGGGGGGAGGACAGATACGCAGTATTTT. This translates into CASSLLRTGGRTDTQYF. The entire variable domain, with the rest obtained from reference TRBV5-6 and TRBJ2-3, is as follows: DAGVTQSPTHLIKTRGQQVTLRCSPKSGHDTVSWYQQALGQGPQFIFQYYEEEERQRGNFPDRFSGHQFPNYSSELNVNALLLGDSALYLCASSLLRTGGRTDTQYFGPGTRLTVL.

The chain links TRBV30 to TRBJ1-1; a possible D gene is TRBD1 (5 bases). From germline, CDR1 is GTSNPN and CDR2 SVGIG (reference sequence). V lost 5 bases, J lost 5 bases, and 18 bases lay in between. The CDR3 sequence is 14 residues long. The CDR3 loop reads CAWGPPGSYTEAFF. In DNA form, the CDR3 reads TGTGCCTGGGGTCCCCCAGGGTCGTATACTGAAGCTTTCTTT.

CDR3 sequence: CASSLLADNEQFF. The CDR3 DNA sequence: TGCGCCAGCAGCTTGCTAGCGGACAATGAGCAGTTCTTC. The rearrangement joins TRBV5-1 to TRBJ2-1, with 7 bases identical to TRBD2. The length of the CDR3 is 13 residues. The ends lost 1 base at V and 5 bases at J; junction bases unmatched: 0. Germline CDR1 and CDR2: SGHRS and YFSETQ.

V usage is TRBV19 and J usage is TRBJ1-6; no definite D call. Trimming removed 0 bases from V and 14 bases from J, with 14 bases in between. This CDR3 comprises 14 residues. Germline V gene data show CDR1 as LNHDA and CDR2 as SQIVND (reference sequence). CDR3 loop: CASSIDRKDVTLHF. The CDR3 bases are TGTGCCAGTAGTATAGATCGGAAGGATGTCACCCTCCACTTT. Full variable domain (outside the CDR3, taken from reference TRBV19 and TRBJ1-6): DGGITQSPKYLFRKEGQNVTLSCEQNLNHDAMYWYRQDPGQGLRLIYYSQIVNDFQKGDIAEGYSVSREKKESFPLTVTSAQKNPTAFYLCASSIDRKDVTLHFGNGTRLTVT.

In its sample, this clone was seen a few times. This chain joins TRBV23-1 and TRBJ2-3, with D perhaps matching TRBD2 (5 bases). TRBV23-1 is an ORF, and what it does is uncertain. The CDR3 consists of 12 residues. Deletions cut 8 bases from V and 6 bases from J, with 12 bases between. CDR3 in DNA: TGCGCCAGCCCCATAGGCGGGGATACGCAGTATTTT. Protein: CASPIGGDTQYF.

V gene TRBV10-3 combines with J gene TRBJ1-2; the match to TRBD1 covers 7 bases. Germline CDR1 and CDR2: ENHRY and SYGVKD. The CDR3 totals 14 residues. Trimming removed 3 bases from V and 4 bases from J; junction bases left unmatched: 5. CDR3: CAISDPGGVYGYTF. In nucleotides, the CDR3 is TGTGCCATCAGTGACCCAGGGGGAGTCTATGGCTACACCTTC.